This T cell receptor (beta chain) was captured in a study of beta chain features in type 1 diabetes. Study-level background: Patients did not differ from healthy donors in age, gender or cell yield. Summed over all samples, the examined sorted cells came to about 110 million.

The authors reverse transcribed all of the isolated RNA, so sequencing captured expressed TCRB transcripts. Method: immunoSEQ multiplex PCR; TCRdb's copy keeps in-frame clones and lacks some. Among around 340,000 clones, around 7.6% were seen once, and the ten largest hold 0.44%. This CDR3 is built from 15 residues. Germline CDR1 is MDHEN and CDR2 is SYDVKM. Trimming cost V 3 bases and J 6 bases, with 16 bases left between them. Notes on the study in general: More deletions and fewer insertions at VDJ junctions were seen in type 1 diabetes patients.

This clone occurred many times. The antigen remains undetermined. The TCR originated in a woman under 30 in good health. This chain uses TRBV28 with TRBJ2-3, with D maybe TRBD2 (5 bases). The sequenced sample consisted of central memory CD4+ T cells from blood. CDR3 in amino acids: CASSLGIRGSDTQYF. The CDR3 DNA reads TGTGCCAGCAGTTTGGGGATCAGAGGGTCCGATACGCAGTATTTT.